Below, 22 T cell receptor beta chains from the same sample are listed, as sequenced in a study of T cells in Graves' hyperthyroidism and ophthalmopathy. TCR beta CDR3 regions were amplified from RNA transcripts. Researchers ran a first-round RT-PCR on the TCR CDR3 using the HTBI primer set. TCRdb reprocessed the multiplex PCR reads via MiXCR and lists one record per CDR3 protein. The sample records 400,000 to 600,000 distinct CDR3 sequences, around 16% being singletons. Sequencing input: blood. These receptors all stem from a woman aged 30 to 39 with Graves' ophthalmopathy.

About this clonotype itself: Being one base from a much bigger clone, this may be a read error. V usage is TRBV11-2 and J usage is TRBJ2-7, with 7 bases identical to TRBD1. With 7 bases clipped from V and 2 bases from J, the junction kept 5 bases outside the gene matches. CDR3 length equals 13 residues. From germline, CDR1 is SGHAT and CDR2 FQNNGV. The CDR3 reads CASNAQGAYEQYF. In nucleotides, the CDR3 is TGTGCCAGCAACGCTCAGGGGGCCTACGAGCAGTACTTC. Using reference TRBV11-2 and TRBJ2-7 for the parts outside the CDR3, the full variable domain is EAGVAQSPRYKIIEKRQSVAFWCNPISGHATLYWYQQILGQGPKLLIQFQNNGVVDDSQLPKDRFSAERLKGVDSTLKIQPAKLEDSAVYLCASNAQGAYEQYFGPGTRLTVT.

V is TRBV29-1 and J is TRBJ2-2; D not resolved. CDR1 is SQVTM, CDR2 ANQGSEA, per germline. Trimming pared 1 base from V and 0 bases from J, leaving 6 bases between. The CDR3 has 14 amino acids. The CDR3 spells CSVEVAANTGELFF. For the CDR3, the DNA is TGCAGCGTTGAAGTTGCAGCGAACACCGGGGAGCTGTTTTTT.

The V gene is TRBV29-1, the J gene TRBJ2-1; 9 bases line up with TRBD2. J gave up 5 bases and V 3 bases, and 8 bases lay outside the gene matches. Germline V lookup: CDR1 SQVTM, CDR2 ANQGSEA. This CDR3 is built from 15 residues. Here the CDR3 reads CSVEALAGRHNEQFF. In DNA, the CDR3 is TGCAGCGTTGAGGCACTAGCGGGTAGACACAATGAGCAGTTCTTC.

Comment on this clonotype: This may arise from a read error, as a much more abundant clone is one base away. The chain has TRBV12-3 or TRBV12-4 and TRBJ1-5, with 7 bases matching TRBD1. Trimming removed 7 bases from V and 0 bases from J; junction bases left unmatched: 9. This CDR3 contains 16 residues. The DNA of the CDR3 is TGTGCCAGCAAGCCCTCAGGGGGAGATAGCAATCAGCCCCAGCATTTT. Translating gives CASKPSGGDSNQPQHF.

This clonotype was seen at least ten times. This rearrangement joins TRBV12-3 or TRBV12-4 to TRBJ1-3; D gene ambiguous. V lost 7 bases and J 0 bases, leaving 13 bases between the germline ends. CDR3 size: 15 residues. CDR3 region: CASKGGVLSGNTIYF. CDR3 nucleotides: TGTGCCAGCAAGGGCGGCGTCCTCTCTGGAAACACCATATATTTT.

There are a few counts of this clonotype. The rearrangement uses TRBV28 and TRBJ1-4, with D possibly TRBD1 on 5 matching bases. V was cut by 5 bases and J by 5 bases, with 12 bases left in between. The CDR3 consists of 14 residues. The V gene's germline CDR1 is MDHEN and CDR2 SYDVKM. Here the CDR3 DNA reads TGTGCCAGCAGTATCGGGACTTTGAATGAAAAACTGTTTTTT. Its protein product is CASSIGTLNEKLFF.

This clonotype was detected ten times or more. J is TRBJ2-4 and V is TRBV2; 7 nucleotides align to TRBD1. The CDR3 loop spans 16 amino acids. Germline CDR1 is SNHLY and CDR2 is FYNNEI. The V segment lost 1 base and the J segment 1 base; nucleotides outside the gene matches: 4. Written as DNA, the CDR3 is TGTGCCAGCAGTGAAGGACAGGGAAGGGCCAAAAACATTCAGTACTTC. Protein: CASSEGQGRAKNIQYF.

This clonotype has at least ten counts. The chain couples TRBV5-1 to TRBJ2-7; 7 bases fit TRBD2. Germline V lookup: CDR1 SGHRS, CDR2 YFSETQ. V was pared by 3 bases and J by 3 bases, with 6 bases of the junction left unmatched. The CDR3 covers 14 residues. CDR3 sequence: CASSYGGSNYEQYF. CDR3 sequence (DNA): TGCGCCAGCAGCTACGGGGGGAGCAACTACGAGCAGTACTTC.

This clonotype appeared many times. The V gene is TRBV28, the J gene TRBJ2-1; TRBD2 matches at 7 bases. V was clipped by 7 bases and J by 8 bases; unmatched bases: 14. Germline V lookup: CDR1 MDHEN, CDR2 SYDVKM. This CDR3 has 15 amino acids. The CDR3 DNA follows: TGTGCCAGCACCGTACCGACTAGCACTGGGGATGAGCAGTTCTTC. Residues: CASTVPTSTGDEQFF. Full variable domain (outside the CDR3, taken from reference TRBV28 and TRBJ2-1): DVKVTQSSRYLVKRTGEKVFLECVQDMDHENMFWYRQDPGLGLRLIYFSYDVKMKEKGDIPEGYSVSREKKERFSLILESASTNQTSMYLCASTVPTSTGDEQFFGPGTRLTVL.

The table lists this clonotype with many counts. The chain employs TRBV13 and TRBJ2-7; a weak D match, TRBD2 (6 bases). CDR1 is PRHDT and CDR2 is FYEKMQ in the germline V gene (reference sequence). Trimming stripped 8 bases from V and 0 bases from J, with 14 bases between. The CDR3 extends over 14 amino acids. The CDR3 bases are TGTGCCAGCGGAGATAGGGACTCCTCCTACGAGCAGTACTTC. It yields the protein CASGDRDSSYEQYF. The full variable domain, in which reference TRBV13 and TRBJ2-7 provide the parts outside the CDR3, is AAGVIQSPRHLIKEKRETATLKCYPIPRHDTVYWYQQGPGQDPQFLISFYEKMQSDKGSIPDRFSAQQFSDYHSELNMSSLELGDSALYFCASGDRDSSYEQYFGPGTRLTVT.

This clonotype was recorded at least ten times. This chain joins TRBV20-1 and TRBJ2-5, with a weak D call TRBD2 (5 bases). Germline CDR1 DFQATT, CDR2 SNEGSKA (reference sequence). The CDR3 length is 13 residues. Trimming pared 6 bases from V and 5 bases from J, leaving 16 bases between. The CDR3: CSASNPGWETQYF. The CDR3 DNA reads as TGCAGTGCCTCTAATCCGGGATGGGAGACCCAGTACTTC.

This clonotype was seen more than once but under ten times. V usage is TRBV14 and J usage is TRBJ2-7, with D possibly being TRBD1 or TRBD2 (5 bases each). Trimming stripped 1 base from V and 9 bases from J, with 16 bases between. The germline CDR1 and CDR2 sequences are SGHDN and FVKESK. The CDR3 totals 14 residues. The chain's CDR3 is CASSQGGGTGGQYF. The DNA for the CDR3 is TGTGCCAGCAGCCAAGGGGGCGGAACAGGAGGGCAGTACTTC.

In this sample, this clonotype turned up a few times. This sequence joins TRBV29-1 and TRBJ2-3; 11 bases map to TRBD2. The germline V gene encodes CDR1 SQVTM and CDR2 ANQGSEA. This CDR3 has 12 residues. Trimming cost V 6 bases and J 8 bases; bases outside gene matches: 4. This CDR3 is CSVRLAGSTQYF. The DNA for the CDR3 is TGCAGCGTCAGACTAGCGGGGTCTACGCAGTATTTT.

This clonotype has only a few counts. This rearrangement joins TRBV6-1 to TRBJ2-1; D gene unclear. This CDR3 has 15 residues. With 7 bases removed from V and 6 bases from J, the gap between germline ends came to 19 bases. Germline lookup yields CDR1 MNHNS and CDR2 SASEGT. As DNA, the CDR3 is TGTGCCAGCACTATTGGGGTATCTGTAACCAATGAGCAGTTCTTC. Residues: CASTIGVSVTNEQFF.

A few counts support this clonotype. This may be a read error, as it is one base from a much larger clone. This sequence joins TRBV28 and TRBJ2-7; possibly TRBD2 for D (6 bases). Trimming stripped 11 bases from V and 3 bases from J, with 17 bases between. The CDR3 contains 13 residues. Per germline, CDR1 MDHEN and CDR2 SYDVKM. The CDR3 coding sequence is TGTGCCGGTTGCGTAGCGGCAGTCTACGAGCAGTACTTC. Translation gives CAGCVAAVYEQYF.

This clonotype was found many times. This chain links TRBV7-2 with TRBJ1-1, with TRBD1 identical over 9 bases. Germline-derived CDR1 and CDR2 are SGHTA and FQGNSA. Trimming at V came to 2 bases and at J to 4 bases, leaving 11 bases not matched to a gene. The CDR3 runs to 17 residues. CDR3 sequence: CASSLFVLGQGGTEAFF. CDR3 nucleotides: TGTGCCAGCAGCTTATTCGTCCTGGGACAGGGTGGCACTGAAGCTTTCTTT. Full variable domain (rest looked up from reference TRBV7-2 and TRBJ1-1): GAGVSQSPSNKVTEKGKDVELRCDPISGHTALYWYRQSLGQGLEFLIYFQGNSAPDKSGLPSDRFSAERTGGSVSTLTIQRTQQEDSAVYLCASSLFVLGQGGTEAFFGQGTRLTVV.

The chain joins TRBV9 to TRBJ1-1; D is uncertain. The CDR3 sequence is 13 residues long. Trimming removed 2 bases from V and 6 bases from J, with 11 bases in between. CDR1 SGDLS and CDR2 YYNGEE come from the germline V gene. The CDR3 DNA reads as TGTGCCAGCAGCGTTTTTGGGTCTGCTGAAGCTTTCTTT. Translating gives CASSVFGSAEAFF.

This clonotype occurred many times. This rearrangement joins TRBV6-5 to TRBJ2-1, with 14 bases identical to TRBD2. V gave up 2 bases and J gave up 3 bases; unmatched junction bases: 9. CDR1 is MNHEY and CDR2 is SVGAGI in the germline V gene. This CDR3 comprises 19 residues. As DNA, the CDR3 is TGTGCCAGCAGTTACCGACCGACTAGCGGGAGGGCCGACTACAATGAGCAGTTCTTC. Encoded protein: CASSYRPTSGRADYNEQFF.

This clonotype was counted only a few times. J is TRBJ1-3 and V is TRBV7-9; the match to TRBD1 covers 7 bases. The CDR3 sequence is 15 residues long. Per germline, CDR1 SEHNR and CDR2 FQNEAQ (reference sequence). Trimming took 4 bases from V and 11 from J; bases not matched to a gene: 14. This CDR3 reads CASSSRTGVYSAIYF. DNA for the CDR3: TGTGCCAGCAGCTCCCGGACAGGAGTGTACAGCGCCATATATTTT.

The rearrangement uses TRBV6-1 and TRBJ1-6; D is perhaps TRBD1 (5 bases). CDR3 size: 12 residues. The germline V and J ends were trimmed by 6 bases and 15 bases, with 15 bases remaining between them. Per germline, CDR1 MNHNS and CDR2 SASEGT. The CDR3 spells CASSPLGVNLHF. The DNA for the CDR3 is TGTGCCAGCAGCCCCTTGGGGGTAAACCTCCACTTT.

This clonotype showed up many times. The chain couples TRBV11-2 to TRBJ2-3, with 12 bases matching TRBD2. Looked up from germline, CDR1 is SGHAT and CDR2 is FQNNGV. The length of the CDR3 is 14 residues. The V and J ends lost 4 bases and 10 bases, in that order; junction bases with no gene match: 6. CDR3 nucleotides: TGTGCCAGCAGCTCTTGGACTAGCGGGAAGTCGCAGTATTTT. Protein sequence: CASSSWTSGKSQYF. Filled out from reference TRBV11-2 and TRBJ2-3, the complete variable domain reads EAGVAQSPRYKIIEKRQSVAFWCNPISGHATLYWYQQILGQGPKLLIQFQNNGVVDDSQLPKDRFSAERLKGVDSTLKIQPAKLEDSAVYLCASSSWTSGKSQYFGPGTRLTVL.

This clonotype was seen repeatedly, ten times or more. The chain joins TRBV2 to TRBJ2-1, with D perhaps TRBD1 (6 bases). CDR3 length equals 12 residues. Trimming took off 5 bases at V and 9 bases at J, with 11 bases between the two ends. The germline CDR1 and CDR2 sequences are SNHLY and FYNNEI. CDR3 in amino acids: CASSLIQGEQFF. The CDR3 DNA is TGTGCCAGCAGTCTCATACAGGGTGAGCAGTTCTTC.